The entry below describes one TCR beta chain. Germline CDR1 reads SGHAT; CDR2 reads FQNNGV. Trimming pared 3 bases from V and 4 bases from J, leaving 21 bases between. The CDR3 totals 17 residues. This sample was taken from a study of blood T cell repertoires in COVID-19. How the authors handled the data: Reference gene primer amplification in the assay estimated nucleated cell counts. TCRdb's copy holds only in-frame clones and misses some; the assay was immunoSEQ multiplex PCR. D and trimming were read from the DNA, whereas the V and J calls and clone size are those reported in that table. Altogether 150,000 to 200,000 clones are present, over 80% being singletons, with the ten largest covering about 1.6%.

The V gene is TRBV11-2, the J gene TRBJ1-1, with D unresolved. Sequencing input: peripheral blood. This sequence was found in a woman in her forties or fifties with acute or convalescent COVID-19. CDR3 protein: CASSFRGNNVGVTEAFF. As DNA, the CDR3 is TGTGCCAGCAGCTTCCGAGGGAATAATGTCGGGGTCACTGAAGCTTTCTTT.